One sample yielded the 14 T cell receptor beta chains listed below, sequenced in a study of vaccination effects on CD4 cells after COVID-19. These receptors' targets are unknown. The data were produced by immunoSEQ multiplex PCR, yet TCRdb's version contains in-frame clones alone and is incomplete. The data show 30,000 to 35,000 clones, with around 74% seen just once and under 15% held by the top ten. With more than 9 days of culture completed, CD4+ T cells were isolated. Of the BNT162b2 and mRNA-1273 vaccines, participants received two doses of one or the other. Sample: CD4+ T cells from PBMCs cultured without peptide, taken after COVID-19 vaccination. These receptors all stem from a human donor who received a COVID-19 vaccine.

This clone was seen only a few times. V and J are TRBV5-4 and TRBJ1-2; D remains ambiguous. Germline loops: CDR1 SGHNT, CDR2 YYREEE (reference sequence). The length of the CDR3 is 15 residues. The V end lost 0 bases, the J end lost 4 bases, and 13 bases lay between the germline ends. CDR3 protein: CASSLGGYSRYGYTF. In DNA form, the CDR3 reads TGTGCCAGCAGCTTGGGGGGATACAGCCGCTATGGCTACACCTTC.

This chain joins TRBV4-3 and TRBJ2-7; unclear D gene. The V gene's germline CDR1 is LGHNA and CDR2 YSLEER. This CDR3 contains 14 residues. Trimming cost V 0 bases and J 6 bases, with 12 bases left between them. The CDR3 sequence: CASSQEDRRTEQYF. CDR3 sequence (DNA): TGCGCCAGCAGCCAAGAAGATCGCAGGACCGAGCAGTACTTC.

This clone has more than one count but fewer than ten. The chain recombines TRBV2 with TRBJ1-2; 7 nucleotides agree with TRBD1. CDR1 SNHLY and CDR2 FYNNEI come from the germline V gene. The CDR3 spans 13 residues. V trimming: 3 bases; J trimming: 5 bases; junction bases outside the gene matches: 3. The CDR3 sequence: CASSDDREYGYTF. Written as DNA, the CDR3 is TGTGCCAGCAGTGATGACAGGGAGTATGGCTACACCTTC.

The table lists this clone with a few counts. The CDR3 loop reads CASRPRGPSYEQYF. CDR3 bases: TGTGCCAGCAGACCCCGGGGGCCGTCCTACGAGCAGTACTTC. This chain connects TRBV7-2 to TRBJ2-7; D is tentatively TRBD1 or TRBD2 (6 bases each). CDR3 size: 14 residues. V dropped 6 bases and J dropped 1 base, with 13 bases sitting between them. Germline assignment: CDR1 SGHTA and CDR2 FQGNSA. Full variable domain (missing parts from reference TRBV7-2 and TRBJ2-7): GAGVSQSPSNKVTEKGKDVELRCDPISGHTALYWYRQSLGQGLEFLIYFQGNSAPDKSGLPSDRFSAERTGGSVSTLTIQRTQQEDSAVYLCASRPRGPSYEQYFGPGTRLTVT.

The CDR3 region is CASSSPRQSNTEAFF. The CDR3 coding sequence is TGTGCCAGCAGCTCCCCGAGACAGTCGAACACTGAAGCTTTCTTT. This chain joins TRBV13 and TRBJ1-1; possible D gene TRBD1, 5 bases. The CDR3 runs 15 residues. Trimming took 4 bases from V and 1 from J, leaving 13 bases between them. CDR1 is PRHDT, CDR2 FYEKMQ, per germline (reference sequence).

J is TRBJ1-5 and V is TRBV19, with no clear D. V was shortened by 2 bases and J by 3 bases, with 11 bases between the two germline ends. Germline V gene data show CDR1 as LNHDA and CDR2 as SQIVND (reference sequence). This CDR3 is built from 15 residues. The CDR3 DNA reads TGTGCCAGTAGTATACTAGTAGATACCAATCAGCCCCAGCATTTT. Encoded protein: CASSILVDTNQPQHF.

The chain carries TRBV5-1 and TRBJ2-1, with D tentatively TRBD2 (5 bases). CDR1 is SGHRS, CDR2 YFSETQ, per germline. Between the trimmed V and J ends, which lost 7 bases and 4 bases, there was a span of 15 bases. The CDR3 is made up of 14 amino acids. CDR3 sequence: CASLVGPGYNEQFF. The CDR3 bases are TGCGCCAGCCTCGTTGGCCCGGGATACAATGAGCAGTTCTTC.

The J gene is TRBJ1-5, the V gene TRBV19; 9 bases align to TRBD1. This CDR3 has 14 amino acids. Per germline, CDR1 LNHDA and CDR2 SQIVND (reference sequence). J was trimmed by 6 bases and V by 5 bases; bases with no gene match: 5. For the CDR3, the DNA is TGTGCCAGTAGTGTCGGACAGGGGCCTCAGCCCCAGCATTTT. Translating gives CASSVGQGPQPQHF.

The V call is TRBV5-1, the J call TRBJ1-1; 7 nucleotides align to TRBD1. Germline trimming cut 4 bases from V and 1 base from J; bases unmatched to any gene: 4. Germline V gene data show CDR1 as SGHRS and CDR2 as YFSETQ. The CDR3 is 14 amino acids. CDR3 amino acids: CASSPGTANTEAFF. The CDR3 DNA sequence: TGCGCCAGCAGCCCCGGGACAGCGAACACTGAAGCTTTCTTT.

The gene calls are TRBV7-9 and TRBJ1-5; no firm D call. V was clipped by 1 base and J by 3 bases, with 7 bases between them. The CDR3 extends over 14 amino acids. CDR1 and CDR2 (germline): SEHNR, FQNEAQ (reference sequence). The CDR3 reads CASSLGQPNQPQHF. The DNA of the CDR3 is TGTGCCAGCAGCTTAGGACAACCCAATCAGCCCCAGCATTTT. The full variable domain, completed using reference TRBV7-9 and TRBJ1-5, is DTGVSQNPRHKITKRGQNVTFRCDPISEHNRLYWYRQTLGQGPEFLTYFQNEAQLEKSRLLSDRFSAERPKGSFSTLEIQRTEQGDSAMYLCASSLGQPNQPQHFGDGTRLSIL.

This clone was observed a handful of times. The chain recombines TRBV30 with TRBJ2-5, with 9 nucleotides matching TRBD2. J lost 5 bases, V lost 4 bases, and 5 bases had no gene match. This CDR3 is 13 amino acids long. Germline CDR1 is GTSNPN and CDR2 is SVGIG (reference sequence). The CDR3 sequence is CAWNAGGWETQYF. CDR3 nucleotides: TGTGCCTGGAACGCGGGAGGGTGGGAGACCCAGTACTTC.

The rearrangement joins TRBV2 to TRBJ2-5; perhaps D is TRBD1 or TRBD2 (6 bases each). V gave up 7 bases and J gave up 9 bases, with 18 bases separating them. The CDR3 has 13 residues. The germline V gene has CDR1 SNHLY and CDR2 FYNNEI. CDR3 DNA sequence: TGTGCCAGCAACGGAGTGGGGGGCGCTGCCCAGTACTTC. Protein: CASNGVGGAAQYF. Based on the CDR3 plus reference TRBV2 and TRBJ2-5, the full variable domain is EPEVTQTPSHQVTQMGQEVILRCVPISNHLYFYWYRQILGQKVEFLVSFYNNEISEKSEIFDDQFSVERPDGSNFTLKIRSTKLEDSAMYFCASNGVGGAAQYFGPGTRLLVL.

CDR3: CASSLRLATNEKLFF. In DNA, the CDR3 is TGTGCCAGCAGTTTAAGGCTCGCAACTAATGAAAAACTGTTTTTT. V is TRBV27 and J is TRBJ1-4; unclear D gene. Trimming removed 2 bases from V and 0 bases from J, with 7 bases in between. This CDR3 region has 15 residues. CDR1 and CDR2 from the germline V gene are MNHEY and SMNVEV (reference sequence).

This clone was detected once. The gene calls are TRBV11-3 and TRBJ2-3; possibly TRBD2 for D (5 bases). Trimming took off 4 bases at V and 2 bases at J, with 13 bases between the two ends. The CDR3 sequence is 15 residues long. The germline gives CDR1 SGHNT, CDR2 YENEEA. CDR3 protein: CASSYRGSYTDTQYF. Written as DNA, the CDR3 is TGTGCCAGCAGCTACCGAGGGAGTTACACAGATACGCAGTATTTT. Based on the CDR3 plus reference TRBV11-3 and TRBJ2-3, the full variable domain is EAGVVQSPRYKIIEKKQPVAFWCNPISGHNTLYWYLQNLGQGPELLIRYENEEAVDDSQLPKDRFSAERLKGVDSTLKIQPAELGDSAVYLCASSYRGSYTDTQYFGPGTRLTVL.